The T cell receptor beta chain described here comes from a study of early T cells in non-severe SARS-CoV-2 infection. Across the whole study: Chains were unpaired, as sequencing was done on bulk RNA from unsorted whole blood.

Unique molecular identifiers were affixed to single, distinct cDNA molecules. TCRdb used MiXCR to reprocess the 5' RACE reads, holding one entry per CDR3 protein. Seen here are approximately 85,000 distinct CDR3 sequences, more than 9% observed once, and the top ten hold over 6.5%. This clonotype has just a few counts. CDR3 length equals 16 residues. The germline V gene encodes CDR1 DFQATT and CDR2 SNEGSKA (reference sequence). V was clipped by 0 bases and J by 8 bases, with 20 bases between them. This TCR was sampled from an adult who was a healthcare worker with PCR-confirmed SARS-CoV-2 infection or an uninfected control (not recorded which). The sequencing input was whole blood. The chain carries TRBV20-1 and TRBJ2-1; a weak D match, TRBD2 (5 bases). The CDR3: CSARDTGLAWYDEQFF. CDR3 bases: TGCAGTGCTAGAGATACTGGATTAGCGTGGTACGATGAGCAGTTCTTC.